This TCR beta chain was sequenced for a study of low-dose radiotherapy and immunotherapy resistance in tumors. Study details: Intravenous ipilimumab 1 mg/kg every six weeks was given with nivolumab 240 mg every two weeks. Intravenous cyclophosphamide 200 mg/m2 was given every two weeks, one day before radiation and immunotherapy. Once cycle 1 day 1 began, patients took oral aspirin 300 mg daily for four cycles.

Sample time point: after trial treatment. Noted treatment: LDRT plus nivolumab, ipilimumab, low-dose cyclophosphamide and aspirin (RACIN trial). Donors received a regimen that comprised nivolumab, ipilimumab, aspirin, low-dose cyclophosphamide and low-dose radiotherapy. Priming of first-strand cDNA relied on TRAV- and TRBV-specific primers (covering alpha and beta chains). Amplification of TCRs used a constant-region primer and V-primer adapter for about 19 PCR cycles. TCRdb redid the calling of the reads with MiXCR, one entry per CDR3 protein. The sample shows approximately 100,000 distinct CDR3 sequences, roughly 20% of them seen only once. This clonotype appeared many times. V was shortened by 1 base and J by 4 bases, with 14 bases between the two germline ends. This CDR3 spans 16 amino acids. Germline loops: CDR1 SEHNR, CDR2 FQNEAQ (reference sequence).

This receptor was taken from a male donor with prostate cancer. This material consisted of PBMCs, taken after low-dose radiotherapy plus immunotherapy. This rearrangement joins TRBV7-9 to TRBJ2-1; the D gene could be TRBD1 or TRBD2 (6 bases each). CDR3 loop: CASSLEEGGPYNEQFF. The CDR3 DNA reads TGTGCCAGCAGCTTAGAGGAGGGGGGCCCATACAATGAGCAGTTCTTC.